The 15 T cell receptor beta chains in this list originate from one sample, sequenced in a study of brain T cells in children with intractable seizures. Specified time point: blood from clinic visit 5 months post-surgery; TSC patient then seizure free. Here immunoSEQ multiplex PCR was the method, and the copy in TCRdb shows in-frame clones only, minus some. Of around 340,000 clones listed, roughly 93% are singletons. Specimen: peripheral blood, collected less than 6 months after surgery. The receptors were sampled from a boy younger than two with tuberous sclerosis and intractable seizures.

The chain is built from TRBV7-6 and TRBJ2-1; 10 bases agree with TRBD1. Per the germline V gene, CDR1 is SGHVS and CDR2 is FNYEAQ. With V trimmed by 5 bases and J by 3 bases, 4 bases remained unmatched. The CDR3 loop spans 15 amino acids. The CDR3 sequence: CASSRGTGDYNEQFF. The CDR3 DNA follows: TGTGCCAGCAGCCGAGGGACAGGGGACTACAATGAGCAGTTCTTC.

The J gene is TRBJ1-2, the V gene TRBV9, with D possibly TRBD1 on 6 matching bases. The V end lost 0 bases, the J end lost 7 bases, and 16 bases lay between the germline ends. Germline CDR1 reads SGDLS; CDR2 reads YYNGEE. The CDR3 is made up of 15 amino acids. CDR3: CASSVVRGMGAGYTF. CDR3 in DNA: TGTGCCAGCAGCGTAGTTCGCGGAATGGGGGCTGGCTACACCTTC.

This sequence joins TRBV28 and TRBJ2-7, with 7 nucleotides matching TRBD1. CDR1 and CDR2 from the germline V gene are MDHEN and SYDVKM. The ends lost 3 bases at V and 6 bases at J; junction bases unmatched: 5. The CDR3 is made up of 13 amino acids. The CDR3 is CASSFRDSTEQYF. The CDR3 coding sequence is TGTGCCAGCAGTTTCCGGGACAGTACCGAGCAGTACTTC. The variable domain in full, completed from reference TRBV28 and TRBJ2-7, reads DVKVTQSSRYLVKRTGEKVFLECVQDMDHENMFWYRQDPGLGLRLIYFSYDVKMKEKGDIPEGYSVSREKKERFSLILESASTNQTSMYLCASSFRDSTEQYFGPGTRLTVT.

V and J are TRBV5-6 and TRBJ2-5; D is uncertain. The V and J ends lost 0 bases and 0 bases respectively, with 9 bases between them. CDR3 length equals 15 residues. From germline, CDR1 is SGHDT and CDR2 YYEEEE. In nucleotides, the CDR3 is TGTGCCAGCAGCTTGGCGTACCCCTACCAAGAGACCCAGTACTTC. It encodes CASSLAYPYQETQYF.

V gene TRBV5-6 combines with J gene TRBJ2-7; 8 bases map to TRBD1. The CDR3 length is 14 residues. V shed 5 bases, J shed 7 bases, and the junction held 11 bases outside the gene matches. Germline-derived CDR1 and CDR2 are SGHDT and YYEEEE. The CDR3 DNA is TGTGCCAGCAGAGATGGGACAGGATTTGGTGAGCAGTACTTC. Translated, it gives CASRDGTGFGEQYF.

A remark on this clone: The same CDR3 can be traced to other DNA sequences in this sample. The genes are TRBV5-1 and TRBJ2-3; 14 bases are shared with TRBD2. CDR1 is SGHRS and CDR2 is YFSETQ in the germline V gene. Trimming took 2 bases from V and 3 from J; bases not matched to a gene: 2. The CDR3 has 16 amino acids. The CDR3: CASSLGTSGRTDTQYF. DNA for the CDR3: TGCGCCAGCAGCTTAGGGACTAGCGGGAGAACAGATACGCAGTATTTT.

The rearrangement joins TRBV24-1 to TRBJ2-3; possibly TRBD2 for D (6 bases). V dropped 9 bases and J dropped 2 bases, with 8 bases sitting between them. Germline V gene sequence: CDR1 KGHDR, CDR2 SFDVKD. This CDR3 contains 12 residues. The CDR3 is CATSSDTDTQYF. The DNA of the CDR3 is TGTGCCACCTCTAGCGACACAGATACGCAGTATTTT.

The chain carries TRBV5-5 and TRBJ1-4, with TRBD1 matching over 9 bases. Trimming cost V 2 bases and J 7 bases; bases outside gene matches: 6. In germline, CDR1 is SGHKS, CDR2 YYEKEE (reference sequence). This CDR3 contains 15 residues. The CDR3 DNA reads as TGTGCCAGCAGCTTTGGGGACAGGGATGCTGAAAAACTGTTTTTT. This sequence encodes CASSFGDRDAEKLFF.

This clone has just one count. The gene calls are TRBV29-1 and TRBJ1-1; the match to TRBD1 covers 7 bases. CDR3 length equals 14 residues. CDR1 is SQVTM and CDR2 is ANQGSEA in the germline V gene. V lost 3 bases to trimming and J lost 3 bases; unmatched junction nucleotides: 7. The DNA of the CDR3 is TGCAGCGTTGATAGGACAGGAGCCTACACTGAAGCTTTCTTT. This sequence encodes CSVDRTGAYTEAFF.

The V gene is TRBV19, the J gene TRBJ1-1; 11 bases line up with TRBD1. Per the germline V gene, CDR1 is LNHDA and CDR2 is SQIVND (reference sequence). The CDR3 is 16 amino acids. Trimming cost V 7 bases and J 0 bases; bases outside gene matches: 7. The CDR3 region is CASNEGQGGVNTEAFF. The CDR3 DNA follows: TGTGCCAGTAACGAGGGACAGGGGGGAGTGAACACTGAAGCTTTCTTT.

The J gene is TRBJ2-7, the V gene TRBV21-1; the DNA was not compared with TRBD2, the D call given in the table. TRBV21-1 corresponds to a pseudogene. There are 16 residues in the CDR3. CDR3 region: CASSKRPSGGPYEQYF. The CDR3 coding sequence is TGTGCCAGCAGCAAAAGGCCTAGCGGGGGCCCATACGAGCAGTACTTC.

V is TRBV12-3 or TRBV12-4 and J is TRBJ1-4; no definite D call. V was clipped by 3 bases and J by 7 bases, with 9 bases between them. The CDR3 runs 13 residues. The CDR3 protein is CASSFSDGEKLFF. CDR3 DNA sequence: TGTGCCAGCAGTTTTTCGGACGGTGAAAAACTGTTTTTT.

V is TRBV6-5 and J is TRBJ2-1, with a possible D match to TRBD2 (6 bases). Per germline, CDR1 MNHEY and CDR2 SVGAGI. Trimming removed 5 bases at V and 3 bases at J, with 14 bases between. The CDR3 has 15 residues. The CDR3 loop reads CASSRLDNYYNEQFF. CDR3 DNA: TGTGCCAGCAGTCGACTAGACAATTACTACAATGAGCAGTTCTTC.

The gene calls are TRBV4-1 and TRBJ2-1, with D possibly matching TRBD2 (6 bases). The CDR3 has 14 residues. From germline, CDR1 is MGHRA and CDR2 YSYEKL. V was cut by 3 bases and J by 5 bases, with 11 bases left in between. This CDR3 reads CASSHPGLNNEQFF. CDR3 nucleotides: TGCGCCAGCAGCCACCCGGGACTTAACAATGAGCAGTTCTTC.

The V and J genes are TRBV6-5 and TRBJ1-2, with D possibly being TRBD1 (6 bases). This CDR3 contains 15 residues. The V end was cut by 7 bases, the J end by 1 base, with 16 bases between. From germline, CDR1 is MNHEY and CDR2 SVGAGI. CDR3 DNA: TGTGCCAGCACCCTCGAACAGGGTATTAACTATGGCTACACCTTC. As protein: CASTLEQGINYGYTF.